Detailed here is one T cell receptor beta chain. This CDR3 has 12 residues. This sample is drawn from a study of blood T cell repertoires in COVID-19. Study-level information: PBMCs, B-cell-depleted T cells, or T cells provided the cDNA or gDNA that made up the material.

Original data processing: Amplified reference gene primers provided the basis for estimating nucleated cell counts. Data came from immunoSEQ multiplex PCR; TCRdb stores just in-frame clones and leaves some out. Clone size and V and J calls were adopted from that table, with D and trimming inferred from the DNA. The data hold over 120,000 clones, with around 83% observed a single time. This TCR was recovered from a woman aged 80 or older with acute or convalescent COVID-19. The chain combines TRBV7-5 with TRBJ1-1. TRBV7-5 is reported as a pseudogene. The specimen sequenced was peripheral blood. This CDR3 is CARSWGGTEAFF. The DNA for the CDR3 is TGTGCCAGAAGCTGGGGGGGGACTGAAGCTTTCTTT.